This record concerns one T cell receptor beta chain sequence. These data are taken from a study of blood T cell repertoires in COVID-19. For the study at large: T cells, B-cell-depleted T cells, or PBMCs provided the cDNA or gDNA that served as material.

Here immunoSEQ multiplex PCR was the method, and the copy in TCRdb shows in-frame clones only, minus some. The sample has approximately 300,000 clones, 87% seen once. Participants were placed into cohorts based on the clinical history they reported. Cohort 3 donors were reported recovered after two negative PCRs, clearance, or symptom resolution. V shed 5 bases and J shed 2 bases, with 16 bases lying between them. Germline V gene data show CDR1 as SGHTA and CDR2 as FQGNSA. The CDR3 sequence is 16 residues long. The chain is built from TRBV7-2 and TRBJ1-5; the D gene is possibly TRBD1 (5 bases). This TCR was sampled from a woman younger than 45 who had recovered from COVID-19. The sequenced material came from PBMCs or T cells enriched from blood (not recorded which). Here the CDR3 DNA reads TGTGCCAGCAGCCGTCAGGCGGGGGGAGGCAATCAGCCCCAGCATTTT. Translated, it gives CASSRQAGGGNQPQHF.